These 5 T cell receptor beta chains originate from one sample sequenced in a study of blood T cell repertoires in COVID-19 (dated by TCRdb to the early 2020s). Library preparation used the immunoSEQ multiplex PCR assay. TCRdb stores this immuneACCESS table with in-frame sequences only. Part of the clones is absent; in the studies checked, under half of the shortfall reflects unresolved V genes, and no reason is known for the rest. This sample comprises under 150,000 clones, approximately 91% of them detected only once. The ten largest clones capture 6.5% to 10% of the sample. Sequenced material: peripheral blood. Every receptor here comes from a woman in her 70s who had recovered from COVID-19.

This rearrangement joins TRBV24-1 to TRBJ1-2; D is unclear. Germline lookup yields CDR1 KGHDR and CDR2 SFDVKD. The CDR3 sequence is 13 residues long. V was clipped by 4 bases and J by 5 bases, with 10 bases between them. CDR3 coding DNA: TGTGCCACCAGTGACCAAACAGTTTATGGCTACACCTTC. Translation gives CATSDQTVYGYTF.

This chain links TRBV11-2 with TRBJ2-5; the D is unclear. Trimming took off 7 bases at V and 5 bases at J, with 11 bases between the two ends. The CDR3 runs to 12 residues. CDR1 is SGHAT and CDR2 is FQNNGV in the germline V gene. The CDR3 protein is CASTPVRETQYF. CDR3 nucleotide sequence: TGTGCCAGCACCCCGGTCCGGGAGACCCAGTACTTC.

The chain couples TRBV7-2 to TRBJ2-3; D may be TRBD2 (6 bases). The V gene's germline CDR1 is SGHTA and CDR2 FQGNSA. CDR3 length: 14 amino acids. Trimming removed 8 bases at V and 0 bases at J, with 12 bases between. The CDR3 region has the DNA TGTGCCAGCGGGTGGGCGGGGAGCACAGATACGCAGTATTTT. This codes for CASGWAGSTDTQYF.

The V and J genes are TRBV24-1 and TRBJ2-3; tentative D call: TRBD2 (7 bases). CDR3 size: 15 residues. The germline V gene has CDR1 KGHDR and CDR2 SFDVKD. The V end was cut by 4 bases, the J end by 4 bases, with 14 bases between. The CDR3 region is CATSDTGGRADTQYF. In DNA, the CDR3 is TGTGCCACCAGTGACACCGGGGGGCGGGCAGATACGCAGTATTTT.

There are a few counts of this clone. The chain has TRBV4-2 and TRBJ1-1; D ambiguous. The CDR3 spans 12 residues. Germline V lookup: CDR1 LGHNA, CDR2 YNFKEQ. V was shortened by 1 base and J by 8 bases, with 8 bases between the two germline ends. The CDR3 spells CASSQAGVEAFF. The DNA of the CDR3 is TGTGCCAGCAGCCAAGCCGGAGTCGAAGCTTTCTTT.